Given below is one TCR beta chain in context. Its target is unknown. The record originates from a study of CD8+CD57+ T cells in acquired aplastic anemia. Across the whole study: Recorded DNA amounts for sorted CD4+ and CD8+ cells had an average of around 3 ug. Healthy donors yielded some 10 million CD4+ cell reads on average. General study findings and limits: The same twenty-nine CD8+ CDR3 sequences occurred in patients and in controls.

Genomic DNA was employed as the template in profiling TCR beta VDJ and CDR3. TCRdb reprocessed the reads with MiXCR, giving one entry per CDR3 protein. The sample shows approximately 81,000 distinct CDR3 sequences, over 35% of them seen only once. This CDR3 comprises 15 residues. Germline V gene data show CDR1 as MNHNS and CDR2 as SASEGT. V was clipped by 9 bases and J by 0 bases, with 15 bases between them. J is TRBJ1-3 and V is TRBV6-1; TRBD1 might be the D (6 bases). The receptor comes from a human donor in good health, serving as a control. Sequences were obtained from sorted CD4+, CD8+, or CD8+CD57+ T cells (not recorded which) from PBMCs. The CDR3 loop reads CARKDTGTSGNTIYF. DNA for the CDR3: TGTGCCAGAAAAGATACAGGGACCTCTGGAAACACCATATATTTT.